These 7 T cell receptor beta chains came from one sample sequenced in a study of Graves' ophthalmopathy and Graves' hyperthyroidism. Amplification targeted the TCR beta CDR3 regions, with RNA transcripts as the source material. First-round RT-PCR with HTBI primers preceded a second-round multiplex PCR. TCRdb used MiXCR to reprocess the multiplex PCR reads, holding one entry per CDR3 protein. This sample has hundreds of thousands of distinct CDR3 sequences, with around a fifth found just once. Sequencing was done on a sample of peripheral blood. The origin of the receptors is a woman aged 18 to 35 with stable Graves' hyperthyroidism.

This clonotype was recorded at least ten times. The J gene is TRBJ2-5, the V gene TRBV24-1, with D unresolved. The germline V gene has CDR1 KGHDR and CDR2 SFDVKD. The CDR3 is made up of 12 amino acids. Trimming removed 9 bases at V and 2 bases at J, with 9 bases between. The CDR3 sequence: CATQHNQETQYF. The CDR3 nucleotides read TGTGCCACCCAGCACAATCAAGAGACCCAGTACTTC.

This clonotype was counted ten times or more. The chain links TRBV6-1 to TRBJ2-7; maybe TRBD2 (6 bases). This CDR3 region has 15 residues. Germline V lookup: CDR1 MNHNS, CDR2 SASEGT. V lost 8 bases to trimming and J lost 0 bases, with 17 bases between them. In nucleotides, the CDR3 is TGTGCCAGCGGAGGGATCTTGACCCACTCCTACGAGCAGTACTTC. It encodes CASGGILTHSYEQYF.

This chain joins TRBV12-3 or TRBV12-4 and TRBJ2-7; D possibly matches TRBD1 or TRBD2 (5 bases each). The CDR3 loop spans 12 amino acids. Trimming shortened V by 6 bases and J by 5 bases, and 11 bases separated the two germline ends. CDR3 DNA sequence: TGTGCCAGCAGGGGGGACCTGAACGAGCAGTACTTC. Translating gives CASRGDLNEQYF.

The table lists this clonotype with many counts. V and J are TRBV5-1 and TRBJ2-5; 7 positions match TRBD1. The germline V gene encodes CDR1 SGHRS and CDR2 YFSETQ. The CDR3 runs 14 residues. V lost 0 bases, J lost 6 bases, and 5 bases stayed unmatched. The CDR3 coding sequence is TGCGCCAGCAGCTTGGGACAGGGTCAGAAGACCCAGTACTTC. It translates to CASSLGQGQKTQYF.

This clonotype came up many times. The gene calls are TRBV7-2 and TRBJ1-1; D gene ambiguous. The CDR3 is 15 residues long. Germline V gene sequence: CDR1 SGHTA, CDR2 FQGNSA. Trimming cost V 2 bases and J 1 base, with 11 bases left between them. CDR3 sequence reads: CASSLTRTGNTEAFF. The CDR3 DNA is TGTGCCAGCAGCTTAACCCGGACTGGGAACACTGAAGCTTTCTTT.

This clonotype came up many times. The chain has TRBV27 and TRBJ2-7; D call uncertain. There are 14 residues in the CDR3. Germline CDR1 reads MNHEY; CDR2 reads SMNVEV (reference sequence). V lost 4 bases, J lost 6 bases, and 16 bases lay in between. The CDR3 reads CASSYSPHLGEQYF. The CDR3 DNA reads TGTGCCAGCAGTTACAGTCCCCACCTTGGCGAGCAGTACTTC.

The CDR3 loop reads CASSLRGEGEQYF. CDR3 sequence (DNA): TGTGCCAGCAGCTTAAGGGGTGAGGGCGAGCAGTACTTC. V is TRBV7-3 and J is TRBJ2-7, with a possible D match to TRBD2 (5 bases). This CDR3 has 13 amino acids. V gave up 1 base and J gave up 6 bases, with 10 bases separating them. In germline, CDR1 is SGHTA, CDR2 FQGTGA. Drawing the rest from reference TRBV7-3 and TRBJ2-7, the complete variable domain is GAGVSQTPSNKVTEKGKYVELRCDPISGHTALYWYRQSLGQGPEFLIYFQGTGAADDSGLPNDRFFAVRPEGSVSTLKIQRTERGDSAVYLCASSLRGEGEQYFGPGTRLTVT.